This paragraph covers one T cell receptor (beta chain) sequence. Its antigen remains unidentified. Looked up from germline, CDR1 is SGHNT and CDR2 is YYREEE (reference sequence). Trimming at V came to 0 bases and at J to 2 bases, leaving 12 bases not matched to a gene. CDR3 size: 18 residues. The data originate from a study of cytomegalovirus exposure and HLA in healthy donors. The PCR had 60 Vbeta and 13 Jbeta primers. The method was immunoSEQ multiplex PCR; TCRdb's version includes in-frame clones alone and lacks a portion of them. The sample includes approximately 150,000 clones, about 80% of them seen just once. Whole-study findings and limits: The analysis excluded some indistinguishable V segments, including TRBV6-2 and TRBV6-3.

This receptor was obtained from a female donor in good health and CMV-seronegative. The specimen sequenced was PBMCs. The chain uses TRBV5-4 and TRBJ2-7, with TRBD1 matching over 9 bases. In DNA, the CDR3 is TGTGCCAGCAGCTTGGACCCCTTCGGACAGGGGCGCGCCTACGAGCAGTACTTC. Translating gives CASSLDPFGQGRAYEQYF.